The 30 T cell receptor beta chains listed next were all sequenced from one sample in a study of CD4 T cells in relation to SARS-CoV-2 and coronaviruses. The unexposed donors gave CD4+ T cells in about 2011-2019, prior to COVID-19. After approximately ten days of culture, CD4+ T cells were isolated. Their recognized antigens are unknown. TCRdb's table, derived via immunoSEQ multiplex PCR, lists solely in-frame clones and lacks some. The table has around 25,000 clones, under 80% seen once; the top ten hold about 10%. Sequences were obtained from CD4+ T cells from PBMCs, cultured in vitro. Receptors were obtained from a human donor in good health.

The rearrangement joins TRBV2 to TRBJ1-4, with D maybe TRBD1 (6 bases). Germline CDR1 and CDR2: SNHLY and FYNNEI. This CDR3 is 14 amino acids long. V gave up 9 bases and J gave up 7 bases, with 18 bases separating them. CDR3 nucleotide sequence: TGTGCCAGTGATTTACAGGGTTCGGGTGAAAAACTGTTTTTT. It encodes CASDLQGSGEKLFF.

By share, this clone ranks as medium-sized. This chain uses TRBV19 with TRBJ1-3; D gene uncertain. V lost 2 bases, J lost 0 bases, and 8 bases lay in between. The CDR3 extends over 15 amino acids. The germline gives CDR1 LNHDA, CDR2 SQIVND (reference sequence). CDR3 region: CASSIFADSGNTIYF. In nucleotides, the CDR3 is TGTGCCAGTAGTATATTTGCCGACTCTGGAAACACCATATATTTT. Together with reference TRBV19 and TRBJ1-3, the CDR3 gives the full variable domain: DGGITQSPKYLFRKEGQNVTLSCEQNLNHDAMYWYRQDPGQGLRLIYYSQIVNDFQKGDIAEGYSVSREKKESFPLTVTSAQKNPTAFYLCASSIFADSGNTIYFGEGSWLTVV.

V gene TRBV7-9 combines with J gene TRBJ1-2; 8 bases align to TRBD1. The V gene end was trimmed by 5 bases and the J gene end by 8 bases; junction bases not matched to a gene: 13. Germline-derived CDR1 and CDR2 are SEHNR and FQNEAQ (reference sequence). The CDR3 totals 15 residues. This chain's CDR3 is CASSPGGRRGRGYTF. The CDR3 bases are TGTGCCAGCAGCCCCGGCGGGCGCAGGGGGCGCGGCTACACCTTC.

This chain links TRBV7-2 with TRBJ2-7; possible D gene TRBD1, 7 bases. Germline CDR1 reads SGHTA; CDR2 reads FQGNSA. Trimming took off 3 bases at V and 4 bases at J, with 13 bases between the two ends. CDR3 length: 14 amino acids. The DNA of the CDR3 is TGTGCCAGCAGCTTGTTTCCAGGGGGGTACGAGCAGTACTTC. Its translation is CASSLFPGGYEQYF.

The V call is TRBV10-3, the J call TRBJ2-7; 8 bases agree with TRBD2. This CDR3 spans 13 amino acids. V shed 11 bases, J shed 7 bases, and the junction held 13 bases outside the gene matches. CDR1 ENHRY and CDR2 SYGVKD come from the germline V gene. The DNA for the CDR3 is TGTGCCGCTTCAGGGACTAGTGGTGGAGAGCAGTACTTC. This gives the protein CAASGTSGGEQYF.

The chain joins TRBV6-5 to TRBJ1-2; 9 bases fit TRBD1. The CDR3 runs 15 residues. The germline V gene has CDR1 MNHEY and CDR2 SVGAGI. The junction had 5 bases not matched to a gene; V was cut back by 2 bases and J by 4 bases. CDR3 nucleotides: TGTGCCAGCAGTTACATACCGGGACAGGGCTATGGCTACACCTTC. Its protein product is CASSYIPGQGYGYTF.

This CDR3 reads CASSRQGWETQYF. CDR3 nucleotide sequence: TGTGCCAGCAGTCGACAGGGGTGGGAGACCCAGTACTTC. The V gene is TRBV9, the J gene TRBJ2-5; 8 bases map to TRBD1. CDR1 and CDR2 from the germline V gene are SGDLS and YYNGEE. The junction had 5 bases not matched to a gene; V was cut back by 5 bases and J by 5 bases. The CDR3 is made up of 13 amino acids.

The V and J genes are TRBV5-1 and TRBJ2-7; 9 nucleotides agree with TRBD1. CDR1 is SGHRS and CDR2 is YFSETQ in the germline V gene. The trim removed 1 base at V and 1 base at J, leaving 6 bases unmatched. The CDR3 has 16 residues. CDR3 nucleotides: TGCGCCAGCAGCTTGCCTGGGGGACAGGGATCCTACGAGCAGTACTTC. Its translation is CASSLPGGQGSYEQYF.

This chain connects TRBV3-1 (or the pseudogene TRBV3-2) to TRBJ2-1; the D is unclear. V was shortened by 2 bases and J by 6 bases, with 11 bases between the two germline ends. This CDR3 has 14 residues. The germline V gene has CDR1 LGHDT and CDR2 YNNKEL (reference sequence). CDR3 bases: TGTGCCAGCAGCCAATGGCCACAGCGCAATGAGCAGTTCTTC. Protein product: CASSQWPQRNEQFF.

The chain joins TRBV4-2 to TRBJ2-3; tentative D call: TRBD1 (5 bases). Germline CDR1 reads LGHNA; CDR2 reads YNFKEQ. There are 18 residues in the CDR3. V lost 0 bases, J lost 7 bases, and 23 bases lay in between. The CDR3 spells CASSQDRAGRTFKNTQYF. CDR3 DNA: TGTGCCAGCAGCCAAGATCGGGCAGGGCGTACATTCAAAAATACGCAGTATTTT.

This chain joins TRBV5-5 and TRBJ1-5; D ambiguous. The V gene's germline CDR1 is SGHKS and CDR2 YYEKEE (reference sequence). The CDR3 runs 13 residues. V lost 4 bases to trimming and J lost 3 bases, with 8 bases between them. The CDR3 DNA is TGTGCCAGCAGCCTAGGACCCAATCAGCCCCAGCATTTT. Amino acids: CASSLGPNQPQHF.

This clone came up once. The chain combines TRBV6-5 with TRBJ2-3; D may be TRBD1 or TRBD2 (5 bases each). Germline V gene data show CDR1 as MNHEY and CDR2 as SVGAGI. The CDR3 loop spans 14 amino acids. V lost 6 bases to trimming and J lost 0 bases, with 10 bases between them. CDR3 sequence reads: CASRGTVSTDTQYF. The CDR3 nucleotides are TGTGCCAGCAGGGGGACCGTGAGCACAGATACGCAGTATTTT.

V usage is TRBV9 and J usage is TRBJ2-7; 8 bases match TRBD2. Germline trimming cut 0 bases from V and 4 bases from J; bases unmatched to any gene: 6. This CDR3 is 15 amino acids long. CDR1 SGDLS and CDR2 YYNGEE come from the germline V gene. The CDR3 nucleotides read TGTGCCAGCAGCGTAGATGGTAGCGGGAATTACGAGCAGTACTTC. It encodes CASSVDGSGNYEQYF.

J is TRBJ2-3 and V is TRBV7-9; D could derive from TRBD1 or TRBD2 (6 bases each). V was pared by 11 bases and J by 0 bases, with 18 bases between. The CDR3 runs to 15 residues. Germline CDR1 and CDR2: SEHNR and FQNEAQ (reference sequence). The CDR3 sequence is CAVGGRIYSTDTQYF. The CDR3 DNA is TGTGCCGTGGGGGGCCGGATCTATAGCACAGATACGCAGTATTTT.

CDR3 in DNA: TGCGCCAGCAGCTTGTCTGGTAGCGGGGGTGGAGAGACCCAGTACTTC. It is translated as CASSLSGSGGGETQYF. The chain is built from TRBV5-1 and TRBJ2-5, with 9 bases that match TRBD2. This CDR3 has 16 amino acids. With 1 base clipped from V and 4 bases from J, the junction kept 8 bases outside the gene matches. Germline V gene lookup returns CDR1 SGHRS and CDR2 YFSETQ. The whole variable domain, remainder taken from reference TRBV5-1 and TRBJ2-5, is KAGVTQTPRYLIKTRGQQVTLSCSPISGHRSVSWYQQTPGQGLQFLFEYFSETQRNKGNFPGRFSGRQFSNSRSEMNVSTLELGDSALYLCASSLSGSGGGETQYFGPGTRLLVL.

The chain joins TRBV18 to TRBJ2-7; either TRBD1 or TRBD2 may supply D (5 bases each). The germline gives CDR1 KGHSH, CDR2 LQKENI. This CDR3 contains 17 residues. Trimming pared 3 bases from V and 6 bases from J, leaving 24 bases between. The CDR3 loop reads CASSPSAGTQTGIEQYF. The CDR3 DNA is TGTGCCAGCTCACCCTCGGCTGGGACCCAAACGGGGATCGAGCAGTACTTC.

The J gene is TRBJ1-6, the V gene TRBV18; D ambiguous. The germline V and J ends were trimmed by 0 bases and 6 bases, with 9 bases remaining between them. Germline CDR1 and CDR2: KGHSH and LQKENI. The CDR3 spans 15 residues. CDR3 sequence (DNA): TGTGCCAGCTCACCACCGGAACAGCCTAATTCACCCCTCCACTTT. Its translation: CASSPPEQPNSPLHF.

This clone was seen only once. J is TRBJ2-3 and V is TRBV9; 12 bases map to TRBD2. The germline V gene encodes CDR1 SGDLS and CDR2 YYNGEE. The junction had 7 bases not matched to a gene; V was cut back by 2 bases and J by 6 bases. The CDR3 contains 16 residues. CDR3 in amino acids: CASSVRLAGVSDTQYF. In DNA form, the CDR3 reads TGTGCCAGCAGCGTTCGACTAGCGGGAGTTTCTGATACGCAGTATTTT.

The genes are TRBV4-3 and TRBJ2-7; D possibly matches TRBD1 or TRBD2 (6 bases each). The germline V gene encodes CDR1 LGHNA and CDR2 YSLEER. Between the trimmed V and J ends, which lost 0 bases and 2 bases, there was a span of 11 bases. CDR3 length: 15 amino acids. The CDR3 DNA reads as TGCGCCAGCAGCCAAGAGTGGAGGGGGGCCTACGAGCAGTACTTC. Translated, it gives CASSQEWRGAYEQYF.

The V gene is TRBV19, the J gene TRBJ1-6, with D possibly being TRBD1 (5 bases). The CDR3 has 21 amino acids. CDR1 is LNHDA and CDR2 is SQIVND in the germline V gene (reference sequence). The V end lost 1 base, the J end lost 4 bases, and 26 bases lay between the germline ends. The CDR3 bases are TGTGCCAGTAGTATAGGGCTCCCGGGACCGAGAACGGCCATTTATAATTCACCCCTCCACTTT. Protein: CASSIGLPGPRTAIYNSPLHF.

The chain recombines TRBV4-2 with TRBJ2-1; D is perhaps TRBD2 (7 bases). The CDR3 has 15 amino acids. In germline, CDR1 is LGHNA, CDR2 YNFKEQ. V was shortened by 6 bases and J by 0 bases, with 12 bases between the two germline ends. The CDR3 here is CASRGGGSSYNEQFF. The CDR3 bases are TGTGCCAGCAGGGGGGGCGGGAGCTCCTACAATGAGCAGTTCTTC.

The chain uses TRBV19 and TRBJ2-5; D is unresolved. Germline CDR1 LNHDA, CDR2 SQIVND (reference sequence). The length of the CDR3 is 15 residues. V was cut by 0 bases and J by 7 bases, with 15 bases left in between. CDR3 nucleotide sequence: TGTGCCAGTAGTATAGATCGGTCCAGGATGGGGACCCAGTACTTC. This translates into CASSIDRSRMGTQYF.

The gene calls are TRBV7-3 and TRBJ2-5; possibly TRBD2 for D (5 bases). The CDR3 has 15 residues. The germline V gene encodes CDR1 SGHTA and CDR2 FQGTGA. Trimming took 3 bases from V and 1 from J, leaving 12 bases between them. The CDR3 DNA reads as TGTGCCAGCAGCTTCACTAGTGATGCCCAAGAGACCCAGTACTTC. It translates to CASSFTSDAQETQYF.

The chain is built from TRBV29-1 and TRBJ1-2; D remains ambiguous. V lost 6 bases and J 7 bases, leaving 12 bases between the germline ends. CDR3 size: 11 residues. Germline CDR1 is SQVTM and CDR2 is ANQGSEA. CDR3 in amino acids: CSVEAGSGYTF. DNA of the CDR3: TGCAGCGTCGAGGCGGGGTCTGGCTACACCTTC.

The chain links TRBV6-5 to TRBJ1-5; D remains ambiguous. The CDR3 extends over 14 amino acids. Germline assignment: CDR1 MNHEY and CDR2 SVGAGI. Trimming took 2 bases from V and 3 from J, leaving 8 bases between them. In DNA form, the CDR3 reads TGTGCCAGCAGTTACGAACGGAACAATCAGCCCCAGCATTTT. It yields the protein CASSYERNNQPQHF.

V usage is TRBV6-5 and J usage is TRBJ1-6, with 8 bases aligning to TRBD1. Looked up from germline, CDR1 is MNHEY and CDR2 is SVGAGI. V gave up 2 bases and J gave up 9 bases; unmatched junction bases: 9. The CDR3 loop spans 16 amino acids. CDR3 in amino acids: CASSYTRTGKGSPLHF. DNA of the CDR3: TGTGCCAGCAGTTACACCAGGACAGGGAAGGGTTCACCCCTCCACTTT.

V is TRBV29-1 and J is TRBJ1-4, with D maybe TRBD1 (5 bases). CDR3 length equals 15 residues. Looked up from germline, CDR1 is SQVTM and CDR2 is ANQGSEA. The V gene lost 1 base and the J gene lost 0 bases, with 9 bases spanning the gap. CDR3 coding DNA: TGCAGCGTTGAAGTATTAGGGGCAACTAATGAAAAACTGTTTTTT. This gives the protein CSVEVLGATNEKLFF. Variable domain in full (rest from reference TRBV29-1 and TRBJ1-4): SAVISQKPSRDICQRGTSLTIQCQVDSQVTMMFWYRQQPGQSLTLIATANQGSEATYESGFVIDKFPISRPNLTFSTLTVSNMSPEDSSIYLCSVEVLGATNEKLFFGSGTQLSVL.

This clone showed up just once. The CDR3 region has the DNA TGTGCCAGCAGCCCCTTTGTGGGACCCACAGATACGCAGTATTTT. Its translation: CASSPFVGPTDTQYF. The chain has TRBV3-1 (or the pseudogene TRBV3-2) and TRBJ2-3, with D perhaps being TRBD1 or TRBD2 (5 bases each). The CDR3 is made up of 15 amino acids. V was shortened by 4 bases and J by 2 bases, with 13 bases between the two germline ends. Germline assignment: CDR1 LGHDT and CDR2 YNNKEL (reference sequence).

The gene calls are TRBV24-1 and TRBJ2-3, with 12 bases matching TRBD2. V lost 4 bases to trimming and J lost 3 bases; unmatched junction nucleotides: 4. CDR3 length: 16 residues. Germline loops: CDR1 KGHDR, CDR2 SFDVKD. CDR3 in amino acids: CATSDPGLAGTDTQYF. The CDR3 region has the DNA TGTGCCACCAGTGACCCCGGACTAGCGGGAACAGATACGCAGTATTTT.

The rearrangement joins TRBV7-6 to TRBJ2-2, with D possibly being TRBD1 or TRBD2 (6 bases each). The V end was cut by 5 bases, the J end by 5 bases, with 15 bases between. Germline V gene data show CDR1 as SGHVS and CDR2 as FNYEAQ. This CDR3 has 15 amino acids. CDR3 loop: CASSLGGGETGELFF. DNA of the CDR3: TGTGCCAGCAGCCTCGGAGGGGGAGAAACCGGGGAGCTGTTTTTT.